This T cell receptor (beta chain) is from a study of regulatory T cells in long-lasting Graves disease. Overall study results and limits: TRBV28, TRBJ1-2 and TRBJ2-5 were favored in persistent disease. Because few samples were included, accuracy may have been lower. Patients with persistent Graves' had lower TCR diversity than newly diagnosed patients.

According to the study, TCR beta libraries were built with iRepertoire HTBI primers and CDR3-region Arm-PCR. TCRdb re-called the multiplex PCR reads with MiXCR, one entry per CDR3 protein. The repertoire has 300,000 to 400,000 distinct CDR3 sequences, 16% of them found once; the top ten carry 30%. This clonotype has just one count. The target antigen is unknown. V was clipped by 6 bases and J by 7 bases, with 13 bases between them. The germline CDR1 and CDR2 sequences are KGHSH and LQKENI. The CDR3 has 13 amino acids. Indicated time point: newly diagnosed GD, antithyroid drugs for less than 3 months. Following extraction of RNA from PBMCs, that RNA was used to make the TCR library. The same data also went into a second study, on T cells in Graves' hyperthyroidism and ophthalmopathy. That paper adds: The TCR CDR3 first-round RT-PCR relied on the HTBI primer set.

Source: peripheral blood mononuclear cells (PBMCs), taken at new diagnosis, from a patient treated with antithyroid drugs. The rearrangement links TRBV18 to TRBJ1-5; D gene unclear. The clonotype comes from a man in his forties with Graves disease. Written as DNA, the CDR3 is TGTGCCAGCTCCCTCGCGGTGACACAGCCCCAGCATTTT. Amino acids: CASSLAVTQPQHF.